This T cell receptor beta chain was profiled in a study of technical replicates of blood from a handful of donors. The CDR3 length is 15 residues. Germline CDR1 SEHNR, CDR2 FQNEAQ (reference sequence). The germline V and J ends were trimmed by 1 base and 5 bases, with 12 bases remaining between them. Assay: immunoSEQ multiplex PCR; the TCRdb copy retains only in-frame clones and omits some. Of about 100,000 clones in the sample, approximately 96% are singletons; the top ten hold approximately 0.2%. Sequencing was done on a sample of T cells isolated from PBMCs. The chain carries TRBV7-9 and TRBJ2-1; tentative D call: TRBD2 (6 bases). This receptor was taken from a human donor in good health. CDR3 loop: CASSLEGGINNEQFF. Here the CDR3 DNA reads TGTGCCAGCAGCTTAGAGGGAGGAATAAACAATGAGCAGTTCTTC.